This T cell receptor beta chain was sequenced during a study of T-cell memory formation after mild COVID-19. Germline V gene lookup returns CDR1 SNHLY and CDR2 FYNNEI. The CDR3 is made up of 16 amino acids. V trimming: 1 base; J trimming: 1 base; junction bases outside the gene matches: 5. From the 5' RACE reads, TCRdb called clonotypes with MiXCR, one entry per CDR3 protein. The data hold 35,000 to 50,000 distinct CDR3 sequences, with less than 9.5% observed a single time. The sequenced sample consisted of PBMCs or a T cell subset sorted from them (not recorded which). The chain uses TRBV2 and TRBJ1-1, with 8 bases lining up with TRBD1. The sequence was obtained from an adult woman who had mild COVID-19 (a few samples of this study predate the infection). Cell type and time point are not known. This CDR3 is CASSEGQGFGNTEAFF. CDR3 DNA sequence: TGTGCCAGCAGTGAAGGACAGGGGTTTGGGAACACTGAAGCTTTCTTT. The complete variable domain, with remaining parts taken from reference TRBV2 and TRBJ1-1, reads EPEVTQTPSHQVTQMGQEVILRCVPISNHLYFYWYRQILGQKVEFLVSFYNNEISEKSEIFDDQFSVERPDGSNFTLKIRSTKLEDSAMYFCASSEGQGFGNTEAFFGQGTRLTVV.